This T cell receptor beta chain was observed in a study of blood T cell repertoires in COVID-19. Assay used: immunoSEQ multiplex PCR; TCRdb lists only in-frame clones, some missing. Of a few hundred thousand clones listed, approximately 81% are singletons. V lost 3 bases to trimming and J lost 7 bases; unmatched junction nucleotides: 5. Germline CDR1 reads LNHDA; CDR2 reads SQIVND (reference sequence). The CDR3 extends over 15 amino acids. The origin of this receptor is a woman younger than 35 with acute or convalescent COVID-19. Sequenced input: peripheral blood. The gene calls are TRBV19 and TRBJ1-4; TRBD1 agrees at 10 bases. The CDR3 loop is CASSIGGTGAEKLFF. The CDR3, as DNA: TGTGCCAGTAGTATCGGCGGGACAGGGGCTGAAAAACTGTTTTTT.